This record covers a single T cell receptor (beta chain). Its antigen is not known. The protocol was immunoSEQ multiplex PCR, while the TCRdb copy is restricted to in-frame clones and leaves out a portion. The sample shows more than 150,000 clones, over 80% of them seen only once. In germline, CDR1 is SGHTA, CDR2 FQGNSA. V was pared by 5 bases and J by 2 bases, with 9 bases of the junction left unmatched. CDR3 length: 16 amino acids. This sample stems from a study of T cell responses to AZD1222 COVID-19 vaccine. Study-level findings and limits: Every sample of the repertoires postdated the peak T cell response. Regions left unmutated in variants are reportedly the target of nearly half of spike-specific TCRs. The study found Spike-specific TCR breadth and depth rose after two AZD1222 doses.

Source: peripheral blood, taken on day 0 of AZD1222 vaccination. The source is an adult in good health. V and J are TRBV7-2 and TRBJ2-4; 7 nucleotides line up with TRBD1. The CDR3 protein is CASSLQGQLTKNIQYF. CDR3 nucleotides: TGTGCCAGCAGCCTCCAGGGACAGCTGACCAAAAACATTCAGTACTTC.